This T cell receptor beta chain was observed in a study of T cells in Graves' hyperthyroidism and ophthalmopathy. Germline-derived CDR1 and CDR2 are MDHEN and SYDVKM. The V gene lost 5 bases and the J gene lost 1 base, with 14 bases spanning the gap. This CDR3 has 15 amino acids. The CDR3 regions of TCR beta were amplified from RNA transcripts. The study used the HTBI primer set for a first-round RT-PCR of the TCR CDR3. TCRdb passed the multiplex PCR reads through MiXCR, listing each CDR3 protein once. The table lists some 500,000 distinct CDR3 sequences, 15% to 20% of them singletons, with 25% to 35% in the top ten. The study left out patients who had uncontrolled infection, other autoimmune disease, pregnancy or lactation. Clinical symptoms, serum thyroxine, TRAb, thyroid ultrasound and orbital computed tomography established diagnosis. Extraction of PBMCs used 9 to 10 ml of fresh peripheral blood.

This clonotype was detected ten times or more. This chain connects TRBV28 to TRBJ2-5; D possibly uses TRBD1 or TRBD2 (6 bases each). The specimen sequenced was blood. The clonotype was recovered from a woman under 40 with Graves' ophthalmopathy. The CDR3 DNA follows: TGTGCCAGCAGTGTACAGGGAGGATTCCAAGAGACCCAGTACTTC. Translation gives CASSVQGGFQETQYF.